The clone carrying this T cell receptor (beta chain) was found a few times. Its cognate antigen is unknown. This sample is drawn from a study of T-cell reconstitution after alpha-beta-depleted transplantation in children. Broader study findings: Expanded graft clones numbering several hundred reportedly gave rise to alpha-beta T cells about two months after transplant. After one year, T-cell counts and TCRbeta diversity mostly came from new T cells. Surviving recipient T cells and intrathymic progenitors accounted for some patients' high TCRbeta diversity at day 60.

The TCRbeta library was prepared with unique molecular identifiers. TCRdb processed the PCR reads anew with MiXCR; each CDR3 protein has one entry. Among 250,000 to 300,000 distinct CDR3 sequences listed, around 7.3% were seen once. V lost 3 bases, J lost 5 bases, and 11 bases lay in between. Germline-derived CDR1 and CDR2 are LGHNA and YNFKEQ. This CDR3 is 13 amino acids long. The genes are TRBV4-2 and TRBJ2-7; D gene uncertain. The sequencing here drew on peripheral blood, taken 360 days after TCRalphabeta/CD19-depleted stem cell transplant. The source of this sequence is a female patient aged 2-9 years who had a stem cell transplant for Fanconi anemia, so the T cells may come from the graft donor. The DNA for the CDR3 is TGTGCCAGCAGCCACAAACGATTACACGAGCAGTACTTC. Its translation is CASSHKRLHEQYF.